The rows below give T cell receptor beta chains drawn from one sample of a study of T cells in Graves' hyperthyroidism and ophthalmopathy. TCRdb processed the multiplex PCR reads anew with MiXCR; each CDR3 protein has one entry. The data hold around 580,000 distinct CDR3 sequences, with roughly 46% observed a single time. Sequenced: peripheral blood or thyroid tissue (not recorded which). The receptor source for this set is a woman aged 18-29 years with Graves' hyperthyroidism. Each CDR3 is given with its conserved first and last residue. The D gene is left open where the match is weak. Expanded clones get a size class; other rows say once, few or many, or leave the size out.

TRBJ1-1	TRBV6-2/TRBV6-3	13	-	TRBD1	CASSDSRRQGTFF	TGTGCCAGCAGTGACTCCCGGAGACAGGGAACTTTCTTT
TRBJ1-5	TRBV4-1	16	many	-	CASSQAHALSNQPQHF	TGCGCCAGCAGCCAAGCGCACGCCCTAAGCAATCAGCCCCAGCATTTT
TRBJ2-7	TRBV15	17	-	TRBD2	CATSSLAGGSSYNEQYF	TGTGCCACCAGCAGCCTAGCGGGAGGGAGCTCCTACAATGAGCAGTACTTC
TRBJ1-2	TRBV7-8	16	many	TRBD1	CASSPATGGADYGYTF	TGTGCCAGCAGCCCCGCGACAGGGGGCGCGGACTATGGCTACACCTTC
TRBJ1-4	TRBV2	14	-	-	CASSVLEGTKNCFF	-
TRBJ2-3	TRBV20-1	13	-	TRBD2	CSARDSGRGTQYF	TGCAGTGCTAGAGATAGCGGGAGGGGTACGCAGTATTTT
TRBJ1-1	TRBV6-6	13	many	-	CASRTGLGTEAFF	TGTGCCAGCAGAACGGGCCTAGGGACTGAAGCTTTCTTT
TRBJ2-1	TRBV6-2/TRBV6-3	14	-	-	CASSYSTLSNEQFF	TGTGCCAGCAGTTACTCCACGCTTTCAAATGAGCAGTTCTTC
TRBJ2-2	TRBV20-1	17	many	TRBD2	CSATPPSGRAGTGELFF	TGCAGTGCTACACCCCCTAGCGGGAGGGCTGGCACCGGGGAGCTGTTTTTT
TRBJ1-1	TRBV5-1	14	many	-	CASSFQPTNTEAFF	TGCGCCAGCAGTTTTCAACCGACGAACACTGAAGCTTTCTTT
TRBJ2-2	TRBV10-3	14	-	TRBD1	CAIAPGQGGGELFF	TGTGCCATCGCTCCGGGACAGGGGGGAGGGGAGCTGTTTTTT
TRBJ1-1	TRBV12-3/TRBV12-4	14	-	-	CASSTSGRTNEQFF	TGTGCCAGCAGCACTAGCGGGAGGACCAATGAGCAGTTCTTT
TRBJ1-4	TRBV7-3	14	-	-	CASSLSRSNEKLFF	TGTGCCAGCAGCTTGAGCAGGAGCAATGAAAAACTGTTTTTT
TRBJ2-3	TRBV24-1	16	-	-	CATSDSPRPEADTQYF	TGTGCCACCAGTGATTCACCCCGGCCGGAGGCAGATACGCAGTATTTT
TRBJ2-1	TRBV11-2	15	-	-	CASSLRDSRYNEQFF	TGTGCCAGCAGCTTACGGGACTCAAGGTACAATGAGCAGTTCTTC
TRBJ2-5	TRBV4-1	14	once	TRBD1	CASSQGGGLEAQYF	TGCGCCAGCAGCCAAGGAGGGGGCCTTGAGGCCCAGTACTTC
TRBJ2-1	TRBV2	16	-	TRBD2	CASSQDPPGGFNEQFF	TGTGCCAGCAGCCAAGATCCTCCGGGAGGGTTCAATGAGCAGTTCTTC
TRBJ2-5	TRBV9	15	many	TRBD1	CASSVMDRGSETQYF	TGTGCCAGCAGCGTAATGGACAGGGGTAGCGAGACCCAGTACTTC
TRBJ2-7	TRBV10-2	12	-	-	CASSEVRNEQYF	TGCGCCAGCAGTGAGGTGCGGAACGAGCAGTACTTC
TRBJ2-5	TRBV27	15	-	-	CASSLFERRKETQYF	TGTGCCAGCAGTTTATTTGAGAGGAGGAAAGAGACCCAGTACTTC
TRBJ2-3	TRBV18	13	-	-	CASHRRGTDTQYF	TGTGCCAGTCACCGGCGGGGCACAGATACGCAGTATTTT
TRBJ1-1	TRBV10-3	12	-	-	CAIRGENTEAFF	TGTGCCATCAGGGGGGAGAACACTGAAGCTTTCTTT
TRBJ1-1	TRBV4-1	16	many	-	CASSQDSVDPNTEAFF	TGCGCCAGCAGCCAAGATTCCGTTGATCCGAACACTGAAGCTTTCTTT